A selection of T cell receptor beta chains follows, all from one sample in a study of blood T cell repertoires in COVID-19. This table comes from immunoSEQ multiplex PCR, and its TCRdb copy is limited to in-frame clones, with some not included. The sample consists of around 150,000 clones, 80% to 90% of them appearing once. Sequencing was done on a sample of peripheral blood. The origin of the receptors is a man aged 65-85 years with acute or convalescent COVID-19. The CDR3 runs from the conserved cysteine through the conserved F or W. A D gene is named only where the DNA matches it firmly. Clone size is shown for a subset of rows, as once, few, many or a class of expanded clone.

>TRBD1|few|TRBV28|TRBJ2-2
CASRAGGASTGELFF
TGTGCCAGCAGGGCAGGGGGCGCAAGTACCGGGGAGCTGTTTTTT
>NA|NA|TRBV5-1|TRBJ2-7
CASSWVNRGGVWEQYF
TGCGCCAGCAGCTGGGTGAACAGGGGGGGAGTCTGGGAGCAGTACTTC
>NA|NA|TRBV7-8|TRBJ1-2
CASSLAGGGRNYGYTF
TGTGCCAGCAGCTTAGCTGGTGGGGGCCGGAACTATGGCTACACCTTC
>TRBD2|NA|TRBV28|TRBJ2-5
CASSLGSGRAQETQYF
TGTGCCAGCAGTTTGGGTAGCGGGAGGGCCCAAGAGACCCAGTACTTC
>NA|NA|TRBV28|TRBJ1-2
CASSLRGGGYTF
TGTGCCAGCAGTTTACGGGGGGGTGGCTACACCTTC
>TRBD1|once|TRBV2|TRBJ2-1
CASSDRPQGDNEQFF
TGTGCCAGCAGTGATCGCCCTCAGGGGGACAATGAGCAGTTCTTC
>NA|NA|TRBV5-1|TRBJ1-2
CASSLGQVYGYTF
TGCGCCAGCAGCTTGGGGCAGGTCTATGGCTACACCTTC
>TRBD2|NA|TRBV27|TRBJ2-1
CASSFRGDNEQFF
TGTGCCAGCAGTTTTCGGGGGGACAATGAGCAGTTCTTC
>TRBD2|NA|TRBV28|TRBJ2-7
CASSLGLAGRDEQYF
TGTGCCAGCAGTTTAGGCCTAGCGGGACGCGACGAGCAGTACTTC
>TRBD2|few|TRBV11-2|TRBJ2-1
CASSPLTSGRYNEQFF
TGTGCCAGCAGCCCACTTACTAGCGGGCGTTACAATGAGCAGTTCTTC
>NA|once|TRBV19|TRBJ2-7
CASSFLDSPDYEQYF
TGTGCCAGTAGTTTCCTAGACAGCCCCGACTACGAGCAGTACTTC
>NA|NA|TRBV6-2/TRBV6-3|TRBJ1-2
CASSSPYRSGYTF
TGTGCCAGCAGTTCTCCTTACAGGTCCGGCTACACCTTC
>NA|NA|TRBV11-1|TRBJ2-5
CASSRRLVWETQYF
TGTGCCAGCAGCAGGCGACTCGTCTGGGAGACCCAGTACTTC
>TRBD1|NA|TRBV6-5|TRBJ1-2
CASRGTALANYGYTF
TGTGCCAGCAGAGGGACAGCCCTTGCTAACTATGGCTACACCTTC
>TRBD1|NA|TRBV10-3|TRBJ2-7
CAIIRQGSYEQYF
TGTGCCATCATTCGACAGGGGAGTTACGAGCAGTACTTC
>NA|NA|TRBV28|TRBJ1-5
CASSLYQGHQPQHF
TGTGCCAGCAGTTTATATCAGGGTCATCAGCCCCAGCATTTT
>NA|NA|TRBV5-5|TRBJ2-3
CASSSTPSTDTQYF
TGTGCCAGCAGCTCGACACCTAGCACAGATACGCAGTATTTT
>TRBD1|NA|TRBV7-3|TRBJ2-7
CASSQGAYEQYF
TGTGCCAGCAGCCAGGGGGCCTACGAGCAGTACTTC
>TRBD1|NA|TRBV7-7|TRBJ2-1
CASSLDRVGEQFF
TGTGCTAGCAGCTTAGACAGGGTAGGTGAGCAGTTCTTC
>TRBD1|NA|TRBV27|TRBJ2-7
CASSHQDRAYF
TGTGCCAGCAGCCACCAGGACAGGGCCTACTTC
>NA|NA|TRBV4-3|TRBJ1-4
CASSRGPWGSQEKLFF
TGCGCCAGCAGCCGAGGGCCGTGGGGTTCACAGGAAAAACTGTTTTTT
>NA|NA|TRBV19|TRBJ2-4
CASSMYGQAQAGAKNIQYF
TGTGCCAGTAGTATGTACGGACAGGCCCAGGCGGGGGCCAAAAACATTCAGTACTTC
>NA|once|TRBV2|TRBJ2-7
CASQGSASYEQYF
TGTGCCAGCCAGGGGTCCGCCTCCTACGAGCAGTACTTC
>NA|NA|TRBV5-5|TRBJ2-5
CASSLEGRGQETQYF
TGTGCCAGCAGCTTGGAAGGCAGGGGTCAAGAGACCCAGTACTTC
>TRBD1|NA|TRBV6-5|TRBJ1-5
CASRPGTGAQPQHF
TGTGCCAGCCGACCCGGGACAGGGGCTCAGCCCCAGCATTTT
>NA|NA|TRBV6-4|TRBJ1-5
CASSDPVLRHRSNQPQHF
TGTGCCAGCAGTGACCCAGTCCTGAGACATCGAAGCAATCAGCCCCAGCATTTT
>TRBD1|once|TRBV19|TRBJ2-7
CASSNPSGTGSEQYF
TGTGCCAGTAGTAACCCATCCGGGACAGGGAGCGAGCAGTACTTC
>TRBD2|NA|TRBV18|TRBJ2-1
CASSPQTSNWDNEQFF
TGTGCCAGCTCACCCCAGACTAGCAACTGGGACAATGAGCAGTTCTTC
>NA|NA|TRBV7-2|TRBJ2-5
CASSHQVPLTRETQYF
TGTGCCAGCAGCCACCAGGTCCCCCTAACCCGAGAGACCCAGTACTTC
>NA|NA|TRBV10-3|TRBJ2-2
CATSLRTANTGELFF
TGTGCCACGAGCCTCAGGACTGCGAACACCGGGGAGCTGTTTTTT
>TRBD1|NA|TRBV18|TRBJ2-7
CASSNSLGPGGDEQYF
TGTGCCAGCTCAAACAGCCTCGGGCCAGGGGGCGACGAGCAGTACTTC
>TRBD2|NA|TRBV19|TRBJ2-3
CASSPSATSGFADTQYF
TGTGCCAGTTCACCCTCCGCGACTAGCGGGTTTGCAGATACGCAGTATTTT
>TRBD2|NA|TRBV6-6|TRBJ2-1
CASSLLLAGVTNEQFF
TGTGCCAGCAGCTTACTTCTAGCGGGAGTAACGAATGAGCAGTTCTTC
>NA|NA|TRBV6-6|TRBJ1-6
CASSSGQNYNSPLHF
TGTGCCAGCAGCTCAGGACAGAACTATAATTCACCCCTCCACTTT
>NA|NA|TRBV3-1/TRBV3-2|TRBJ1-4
CASSQGITGNEKLFF
TGTGCCAGCAGCCAGGGTATTACGGGTAATGAAAAACTGTTTTTT
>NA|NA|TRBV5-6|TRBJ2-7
CASSGGDRYSYEQYF
TGTGCCAGCAGCGGGGGGGACAGGTACTCCTACGAGCAGTACTTC
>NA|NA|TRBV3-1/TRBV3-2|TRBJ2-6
CASSQLSSGANVLTF
TGTGCCAGCAGCCAACTTAGCTCTGGGGCCAACGTCCTGACTTTC
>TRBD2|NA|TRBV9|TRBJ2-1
CASSPSGRLGNEQFF
TGTGCCAGCAGCCCTAGCGGGAGGTTGGGGAATGAGCAGTTCTTC
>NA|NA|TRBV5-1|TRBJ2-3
CASSSGGTDTQYF
TGCGCCAGCAGTTCCGGAGGCACAGATACGCAGTATTTT
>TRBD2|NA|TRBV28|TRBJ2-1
CASWTSGSYNEQFF
TGTGCCAGCTGGACTAGCGGGAGCTACAATGAGCAGTTCTTC
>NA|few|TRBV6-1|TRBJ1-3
CASSEHLGNTIYF
TGTGCCAGCAGTGAACACCTAGGAAACACCATATATTTT
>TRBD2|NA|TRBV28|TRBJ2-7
CASQRAGGTPQQYF
TGTGCCAGCCAGAGGGCGGGAGGGACTCCTCAGCAGTACTTC
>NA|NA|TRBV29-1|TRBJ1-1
CSGLGAVNTEAFF
TGCAGCGGGCTAGGAGCCGTGAACACTGAAGCTTTCTTT
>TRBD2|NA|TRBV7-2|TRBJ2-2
CASSVTSGVNTGELFF
TGTGCCAGCAGCGTAACTAGCGGAGTTAACACCGGGGAGCTGTTTTTT
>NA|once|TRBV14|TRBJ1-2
CASSQVGVPNYTF
TGTGCCAGCAGCCAAGTAGGGGTCCCCAACTACACCTTC
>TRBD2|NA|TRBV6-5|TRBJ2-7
CASSTGLAGSYEQYF
TGTGCCAGCAGCACAGGACTAGCGGGATCCTACGAGCAGTACTTC
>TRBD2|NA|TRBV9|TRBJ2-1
CASSARLAVGSNEQFF
TGTGCCAGCAGCGCAAGACTAGCGGTAGGCTCCAATGAGCAGTTCTTC
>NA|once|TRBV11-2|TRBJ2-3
CASSSISSDTQYF
TGTGCCAGCAGTTCTATTTCGTCAGATACGCAGTATTTT
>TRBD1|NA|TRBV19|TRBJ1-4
CASSIRDSATNEKLFF
TGTGCCAGTAGTATCCGGGACAGTGCAACTAATGAAAAACTGTTTTTT
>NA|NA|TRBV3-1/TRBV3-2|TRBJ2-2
CASSHSFGAGGTGELFF
TGTGCCAGCAGCCATTCGTTTGGGGCAGGCGGAACCGGGGAGCTGTTTTTT
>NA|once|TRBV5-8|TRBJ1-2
CASRGRGSYGYTF
TGTGCCAGCAGGGGCAGGGGAAGCTATGGCTACACCTTC
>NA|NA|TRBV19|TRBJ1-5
CASSTRNFGNQPQHF
TGTGCCAGTAGTACCAGGAATTTCGGCAATCAGCCCCAGCATTTT